The clone carrying this T cell receptor (beta chain) was observed a few times. As yet, its antigen is unknown. The sample is drawn from a study of identical twins. General study points: Where beta out-of-frame sequences were concerned, excess twin sharing was weaker.

TCRdb itself ran the 5' RACE reads through MiXCR, one entry per CDR3 protein. Here the sample spans 1,800,000 or so distinct CDR3 sequences, roughly 35% being singletons. The CDR3 loop spans 16 amino acids. Germline V gene sequence: CDR1 SQVTM, CDR2 ANQGSEA. The chain is built from TRBV29-1 and TRBJ2-1; tentatively, D is TRBD2 (6 bases). The J call may be incorrect, as the DNA end agrees better with TRBJ2-7. The source of this sequence is a newborn girl in good health. The sample was cord blood. DNA of the CDR3: TGCAGCGTTGAAGTTTGGAGCGGGCGCTCCTACAATGAGCAGTACTTC. This gives the protein CSVEVWSGRSYNEQYF.